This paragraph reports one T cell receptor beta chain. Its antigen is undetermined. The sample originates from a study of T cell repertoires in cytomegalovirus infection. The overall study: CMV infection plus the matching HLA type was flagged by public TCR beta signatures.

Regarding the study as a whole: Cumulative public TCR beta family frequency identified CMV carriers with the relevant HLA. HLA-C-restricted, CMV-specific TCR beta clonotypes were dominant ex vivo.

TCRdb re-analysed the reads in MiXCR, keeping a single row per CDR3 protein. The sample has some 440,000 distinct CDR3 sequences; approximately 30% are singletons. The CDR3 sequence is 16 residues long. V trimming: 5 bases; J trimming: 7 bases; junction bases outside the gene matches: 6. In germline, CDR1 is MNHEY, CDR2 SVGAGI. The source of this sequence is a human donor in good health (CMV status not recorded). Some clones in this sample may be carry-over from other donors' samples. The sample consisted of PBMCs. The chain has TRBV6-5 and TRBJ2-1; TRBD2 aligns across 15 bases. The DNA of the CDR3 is TGTGCCAGCAGTGGAGGACTAGCGGGGGGGAGGAATGAGCAGTTCTTC. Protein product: CASSGGLAGGRNEQFF.